This is a list of T cell receptor beta chains from one sample in a study of shared T cell receptors in the human thymus. The data were produced by immunoSEQ multiplex PCR, yet TCRdb's version contains in-frame clones alone and is incomplete. Here the sample spans roughly 710,000 clones, approximately 85% being singletons. These data were likewise used in another study, on human thymus T cells.

The material sequenced was thymocytes. The origin of the receptors is a girl under three years old with a congenital heart defect. Each CDR3 is given with its conserved first and last residue. Each record gives: V gene, J gene, CDR3 protein.

v_gene: TRBV9
j_gene: TRBJ2-5
CDR3aa: CASSVYPRGSGGFVNFSQETQYF

v_gene: TRBV19
j_gene: TRBJ1-1
CDR3aa: CASNRYTEAFF

v_gene: TRBV29-1
j_gene: TRBJ1-2
CDR3aa: CSVAANYGYTF

v_gene: TRBV5-1
j_gene: TRBJ2-7
CDR3aa: CASSFEQPPYEQYF

v_gene: TRBV27
j_gene: TRBJ1-1
CDR3aa: CASKYRVGTEAFF

v_gene: TRBV7-8
j_gene: TRBJ2-7
CDR3aa: CASSRIPGGTYEQYF

v_gene: TRBV7-9
j_gene: TRBJ1-1
CDR3aa: CASSPPEGGCTEAFF

v_gene: TRBV11-3
j_gene: TRBJ2-7
CDR3aa: CASRPGTSGRLMSYEQYF

v_gene: TRBV15
j_gene: TRBJ2-3
CDR3aa: CATRRESDTQYF

v_gene: TRBV9
j_gene: TRBJ2-7
CDR3aa: CASGPRQGAYEQYF

v_gene: TRBV5-1
j_gene: TRBJ1-2
CDR3aa: CARTGANYGYTF

v_gene: TRBV30
j_gene: TRBJ2-7
CDR3aa: CAWATDRGNEQYF

v_gene: TRBV30
j_gene: TRBJ2-1
CDR3aa: CAWTPPGGHNEQFF

v_gene: TRBV2
j_gene: TRBJ2-3
CDR3aa: CASYSSSGDADTQYF

v_gene: TRBV5-1
j_gene: TRBJ2-7
CDR3aa: CASSDDRAGRYEQYF

v_gene: TRBV6-5
j_gene: TRBJ1-1
CDR3aa: CASTATGGWNTEAFF

v_gene: TRBV18
j_gene: TRBJ1-3
CDR3aa: CASSRGEGITEPAGNTIYF

v_gene: TRBV4-1
j_gene: TRBJ2-1
CDR3aa: CASSQVGKVRGNEQFF